A selection of T cell receptor beta chains follows, all from one sample in a study of CD8+ T cells in alopecia areata. TCRdb keeps only in-frame clones here, not all; method: immunoSEQ multiplex PCR. The data show tens of thousands of clones, 62% seen once. The sample taken for sequencing was NKG2D-high CD8+ T cells sorted from blood. Source of these receptors: a human donor with alopecia areata. CDR3s include the opening cysteine and the closing phenylalanine or tryptophan. A D gene is named only where the DNA matches it firmly. Rows give clone size only sometimes, using once, few, many, or a class for an expanded clone.

- | TRBJ2-1 | - | TRBV15 | CATSRVAREYPSSYNEQFF | TGTGCCACCAGCAGAGTAGCGAGGGAATATCCGAGCTCCTACAATGAGCAGTTCTTC
TRBD2 | TRBJ2-3 | - | TRBV27 | CASRTLAGGLDTQYF | TGTGCCAGCAGAACCTTAGCGGGAGGGTTGGATACGCAGTATTTT
- | TRBJ1-6 | - | TRBV6-5 | CASSYSLPTDNSPLHF | TGTGCCAGCAGTTACTCTTTACCGACGGATAATTCACCCCTCCACTTT
- | TRBJ2-3 | - | TRBV14 | CASSPLDLSTDTQYF | TGTGCCAGCAGCCCTCTCGATCTCAGCACAGATACGCAGTATTTT
TRBD2 | TRBJ2-1 | - | TRBV10-3 | CAISSSLAGESNEQFF | TGTGCCATCAGTTCGTCACTAGCGGGGGAAAGCAATGAGCAGTTCTTC
TRBD1 | TRBJ2-7 | - | TRBV27 | CASSAASPGQLYEQYF | TGTGCCAGCAGCGCGGCCTCTCCGGGACAGCTCTACGAGCAGTACTTC
- | TRBJ2-7 | few | TRBV7-9 | CASSLRGYYEQYF | TGTGCCAGCAGCTTAAGGGGGTATTACGAGCAGTACTTC
- | TRBJ2-7 | - | TRBV10-3 | CAISEGVRIYEQYF | TGTGCCATCAGCGAGGGAGTCCGGATTTACGAGCAGTACTTC
- | TRBJ2-5 | - | TRBV7-9 | CASSNLVQYQETQYF | TGTGCCAGCAGCAACCTCGTACAGTACCAAGAGACCCAGTACTTC
- | TRBJ2-7 | - | TRBV5-4 | CASSTKGEQYF | TGTGCCAGCAGCACCAAGGGGGAGCAGTACTTC
- | TRBJ2-1 | - | TRBV7-6 | CASSLHASDYNEQFF | TGTGCCAGCAGCTTACACGCTAGCGACTACAATGAGCAGTTCTTC
- | TRBJ1-4 | - | TRBV5-6 | CASSFGTDEKLFF | TGTGCCAGCAGCTTCGGGACGGATGAAAAACTGTTTTTT
- | TRBJ1-1 | - | TRBV6-5 | CASSYSNLVMNTEAFF | TGTGCCAGCAGTTACTCGAATTTGGTAATGAACACTGAAGCTTTCTTT
- | TRBJ1-2 | - | TRBV7-9 | CASSPRGAVVLTF | TGTGCCAGCAGTCCCAGGGGCGCGGTGGTTCTCACCTTC
- | TRBJ2-1 | - | TRBV4-2 | CASSPDQYNEQFF | TGTGCCAGCAGCCCCGACCAGTACAATGAGCAGTTCTTC
- | TRBJ1-2 | - | TRBV28 | CASSPSSFRSLANYGYTF | TGTGCCAGCAGTCCCAGCTCCTTCCGGTCCTTAGCTAACTATGGCTACACCTTC
- | TRBJ2-7 | few | TRBV7-9 | CASSPWDMYYEQYF | TGTGCCAGCAGCCCGTGGGACATGTACTACGAGCAGTACTTC
- | TRBJ2-7 | few | TRBV7-9 | CASSFPRDQPYEQYF | TGTGCCAGCAGCTTCCCCAGGGACCAACCCTACGAGCAGTACTTC
- | TRBJ1-5 | - | TRBV27 | CASSARVGQPQHF | TGTGCCAGCAGCGCCAGGGTGGGGCAGCCCCAGCATTTT
TRBD1 | TRBJ1-3 | once | TRBV29-1 | CSVEIYGQGRGNTIYF | TGCAGCGTTGAAATATATGGACAGGGACGGGGAAACACCATATATTTT
TRBD2 | TRBJ2-7 | - | TRBV13 | CASSLEASGGVNEQYF | TGTGCCAGCAGCTTAGAGGCTAGCGGGGGCGTAAACGAGCAGTACTTC
TRBD2 | TRBJ2-1 | few | TRBV2 | CATGLAGQNEQFF | TGTGCCACCGGACTAGCGGGGCAAAATGAGCAGTTCTTC
- | TRBJ2-7 | few | TRBV5-1 | CASSLEGLGYEQYF | TGCGCCAGCAGCTTGGAAGGGTTGGGTTACGAGCAGTACTTC
- | TRBJ1-5 | few | TRBV7-9 | CASSGTAHQPQHF | TGTGCCAGCAGCGGGACCGCTCATCAGCCCCAGCATTTT
- | TRBJ2-5 | - | TRBV21-1 | CASSVRDRGSPETQYF | TGTGCCAGCAGCGTCCGGGACAGGGGGTCCCCAGAGACCCAGTACTTC
TRBD2 | TRBJ2-1 | - | TRBV4-1 | CASSQDGLAEYNEQFF | TGCGCCAGCAGCCAAGATGGGCTAGCGGAATACAATGAGCAGTTCTTC
- | TRBJ2-7 | - | TRBV14 | CASSQVTEQYF | TGTGCCAGCAGCCAAGTAACCGAGCAGTACTTC
TRBD2 | TRBJ2-3 | - | TRBV2 | CASSELAGATSTDTQYF | TGTGCCAGCAGTGAACTAGCGGGGGCAACTAGCACAGATACGCAGTATTTT
TRBD1 | TRBJ1-4 | once | TRBV6-6 | CASSHWDRINEKLFF | TGTGCCAGCAGTCACTGGGACAGAATTAATGAAAAACTGTTTTTT
TRBD2 | TRBJ2-7 | once | TRBV30 | CAWSGTSGGDEQYF | TGTGCCTGGAGTGGGACTAGCGGGGGGGACGAGCAGTACTTC
- | TRBJ2-3 | - | TRBV13 | CASSSGAAITDTQYF | TGTGCCAGCAGCTCCGGGGCGGCCATCACAGATACGCAGTATTTT
- | TRBJ2-7 | - | TRBV30 | CAWSVGVTEQYF | TGTGCCTGGAGTGTAGGTGTAACTGAGCAGTACTTC
- | TRBJ2-2 | - | TRBV27 | CASSYGFTPNTGELFF | TGTGCCAGCAGTTACGGGTTTACCCCGAACACCGGGGAGCTGTTTTTT
- | TRBJ1-1 | - | TRBV28 | CASSLKGLMNTEAFF | TGTGCCAGCAGCCTTAAGGGTTTGATGAACACTGAAGCTTTCTTT
TRBD1 | TRBJ2-7 | - | TRBV6-1 | CASSSVDRVAYEQYF | TGTGCCAGCAGTTCCGTAGACAGGGTGGCGTACGAGCAGTACTTC
- | TRBJ1-6 | once | TRBV4-3 | CASSQVYPVLPLHF | TGCGCCAGCAGCCAAGTTTATCCAGTTTTACCCCTCCACTTT
- | TRBJ2-1 | - | TRBV5-6 | CASSSGGGPLSYNEQFF | TGTGCCAGCAGCTCGGGTGGGGGGCCTCTATCCTACAATGAGCAGTTCTTC
- | TRBJ2-7 | - | TRBV28 | CASSSQSSGQYF | TGTGCCAGCAGCTCCCAGTCCTCCGGGCAGTACTTC
- | TRBJ2-5 | - | TRBV11-2 | CASSPSLIETQYF | TGTGCCAGCAGCCCCTCCTTAATCGAGACCCAGTACTTC
- | TRBJ2-5 | - | TRBV4-1 | CASSQDEASDYGETQYF | TGCGCCAGCAGCCAAGATGAGGCTAGCGATTACGGAGAGACCCAGTACTTC
- | TRBJ2-7 | - | TRBV2 | CASSFTYEQYF | TGTGCCAGCAGTTTTACTTACGAGCAGTACTTC
- | TRBJ2-1 | many | TRBV4-1 | CASSQGPGPGNNEQFF | TGCGCCAGCAGCCAAGGTCCGGGACCGGGGAACAATGAGCAGTTCTTC
TRBD1 | TRBJ1-5 | - | TRBV28 | CASRRQGFGNQPQHF | TGTGCCAGCAGAAGACAGGGTTTCGGCAATCAGCCCCAGCATTTT
- | TRBJ1-1 | - | TRBV7-9 | CASSSPPEAEAFF | TGTGCCAGCAGCTCACCACCGGAGGCTGAAGCTTTCTTT
- | TRBJ2-1 | few | TRBV7-8 | CASSLEGNEQFF | TGTGCCAGCAGCTTAGAAGGCAATGAGCAGTTCTTC
- | TRBJ1-1 | - | TRBV20-1 | CSAMGADGAFF | TGCAGTGCCATGGGGGCGGACGGTGCTTTCTTT
TRBD1 | TRBJ1-1 | few | TRBV25-1 | CASSVQGVFTEAFF | TGTGCCAGCAGTGTACAGGGGGTGTTCACTGAAGCTTTCTTT
TRBD1 | TRBJ2-3 | - | TRBV6-5 | CASQGQSNTDTQYF | TGTGCCAGCCAGGGACAGAGTAACACAGATACGCAGTATTTT